This record looks at one T cell receptor (beta chain) sequence and its context. Produced via immunoSEQ multiplex PCR; TCRdb's table is partial and in-frame only. The table includes 70,000 to 90,000 clones, 75% to 90% detected once. The sample belongs to a study of blood T cell repertoires in COVID-19. The germline V gene has CDR1 SGHAT and CDR2 FQNNGV. Trimming pared 2 bases from V and 3 bases from J, leaving 17 bases between. CDR3 size: 17 residues. V usage is TRBV11-2 and J usage is TRBJ2-4; D unclear. This clonotype was obtained from a man between 60 and 75 years old with acute or convalescent COVID-19. Material for sequencing was peripheral blood. In DNA, the CDR3 is TGTGCCAGCAGCTTATTTGGCAGGAACCCCTTCAAAAACATTCAGTACTTC. Encoded protein: CASSLFGRNPFKNIQYF.